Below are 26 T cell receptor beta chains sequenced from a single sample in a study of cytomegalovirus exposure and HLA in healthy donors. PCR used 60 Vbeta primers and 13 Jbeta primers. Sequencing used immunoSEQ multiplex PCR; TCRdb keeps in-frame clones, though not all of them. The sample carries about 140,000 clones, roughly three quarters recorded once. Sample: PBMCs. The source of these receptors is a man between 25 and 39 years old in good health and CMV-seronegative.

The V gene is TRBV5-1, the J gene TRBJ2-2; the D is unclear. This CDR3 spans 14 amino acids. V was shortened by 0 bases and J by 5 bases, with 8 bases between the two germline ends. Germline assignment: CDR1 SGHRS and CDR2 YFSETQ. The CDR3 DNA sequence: TGCGCCAGCAGCTTGGATGCGCTAACCGGGGAGCTGTTTTTT. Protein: CASSLDALTGELFF.

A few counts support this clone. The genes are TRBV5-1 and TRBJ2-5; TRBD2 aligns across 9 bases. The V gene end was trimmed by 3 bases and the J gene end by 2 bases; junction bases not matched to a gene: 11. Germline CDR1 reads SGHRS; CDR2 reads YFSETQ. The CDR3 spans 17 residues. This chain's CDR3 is CASSWGLLAGTQETQYF. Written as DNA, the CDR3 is TGCGCCAGCAGCTGGGGCCTTCTAGCGGGAACGCAAGAGACCCAGTACTTC. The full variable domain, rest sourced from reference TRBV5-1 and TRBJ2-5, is KAGVTQTPRYLIKTRGQQVTLSCSPISGHRSVSWYQQTPGQGLQFLFEYFSETQRNKGNFPGRFSGRQFSNSRSEMNVSTLELGDSALYLCASSWGLLAGTQETQYFGPGTRLLVL.

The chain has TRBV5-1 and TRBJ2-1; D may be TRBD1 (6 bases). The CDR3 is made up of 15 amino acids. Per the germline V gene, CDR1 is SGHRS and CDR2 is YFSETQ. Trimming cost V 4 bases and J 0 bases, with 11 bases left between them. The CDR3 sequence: CASSPMTGSYNEQFF. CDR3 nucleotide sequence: TGCGCCAGCAGCCCGATGACAGGCTCCTACAATGAGCAGTTCTTC.

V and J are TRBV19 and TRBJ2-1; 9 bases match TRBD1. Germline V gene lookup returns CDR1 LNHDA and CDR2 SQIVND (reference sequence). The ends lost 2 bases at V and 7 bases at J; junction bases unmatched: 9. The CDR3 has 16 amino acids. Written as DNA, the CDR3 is TGTGCCAGTAGTATAAGACAGGGGGGGAGAGAGAATGAGCAGTTCTTC. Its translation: CASSIRQGGRENEQFF. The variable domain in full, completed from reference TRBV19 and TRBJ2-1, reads DGGITQSPKYLFRKEGQNVTLSCEQNLNHDAMYWYRQDPGQGLRLIYYSQIVNDFQKGDIAEGYSVSREKKESFPLTVTSAQKNPTAFYLCASSIRQGGRENEQFFGPGTRLTVL.

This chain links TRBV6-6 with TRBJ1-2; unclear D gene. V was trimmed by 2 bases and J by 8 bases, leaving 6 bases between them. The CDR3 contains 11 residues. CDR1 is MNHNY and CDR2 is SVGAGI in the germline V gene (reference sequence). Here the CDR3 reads CASSYEGGYTF. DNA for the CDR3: TGTGCCAGCAGTTACGAGGGAGGCTACACCTTC.

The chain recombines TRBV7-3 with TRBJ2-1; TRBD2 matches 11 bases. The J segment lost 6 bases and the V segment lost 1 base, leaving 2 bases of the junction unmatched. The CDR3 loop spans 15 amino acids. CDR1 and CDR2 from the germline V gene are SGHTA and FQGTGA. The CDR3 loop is CASSLITSGSNEQFF. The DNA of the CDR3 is TGTGCCAGCAGCTTAATAACTAGCGGGAGCAATGAGCAGTTCTTC.

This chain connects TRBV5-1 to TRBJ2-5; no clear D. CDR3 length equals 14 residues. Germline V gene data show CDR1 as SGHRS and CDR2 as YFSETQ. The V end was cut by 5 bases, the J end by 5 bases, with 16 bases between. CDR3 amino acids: CASRHFSSMETQYF. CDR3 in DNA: TGCGCCAGCAGACATTTCAGTAGCATGGAGACCCAGTACTTC.

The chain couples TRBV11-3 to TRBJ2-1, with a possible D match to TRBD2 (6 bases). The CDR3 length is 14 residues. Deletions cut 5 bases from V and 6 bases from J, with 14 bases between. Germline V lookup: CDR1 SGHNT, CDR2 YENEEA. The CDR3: CASSPFEGGNEQFF. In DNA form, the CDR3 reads TGTGCCAGCAGCCCGTTTGAGGGAGGCAATGAGCAGTTCTTC.

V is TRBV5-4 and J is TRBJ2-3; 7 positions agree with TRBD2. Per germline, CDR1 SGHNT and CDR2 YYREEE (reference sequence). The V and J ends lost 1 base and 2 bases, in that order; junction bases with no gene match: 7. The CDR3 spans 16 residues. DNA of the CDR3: TGTGCCAGCAGCTTGAGGCTAGCGGACCTCACAGATACGCAGTATTTT. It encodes CASSLRLADLTDTQYF.

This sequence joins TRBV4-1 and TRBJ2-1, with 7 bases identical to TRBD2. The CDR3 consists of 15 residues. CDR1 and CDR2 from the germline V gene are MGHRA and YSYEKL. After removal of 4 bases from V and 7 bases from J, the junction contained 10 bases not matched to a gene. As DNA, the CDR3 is TGCGCCAGCAGCCCAAGCGGCGGGAGTTTTAATGAGCAGTTCTTC. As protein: CASSPSGGSFNEQFF.

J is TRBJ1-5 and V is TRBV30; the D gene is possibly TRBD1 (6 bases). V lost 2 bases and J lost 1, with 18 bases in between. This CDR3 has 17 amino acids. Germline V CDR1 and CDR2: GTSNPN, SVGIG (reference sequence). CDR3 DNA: TGTGCCTGGAGTACTGTTCCCCCAGGGGCGAGCAATCAGCCCCAGCATTTT. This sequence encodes CAWSTVPPGASNQPQHF.

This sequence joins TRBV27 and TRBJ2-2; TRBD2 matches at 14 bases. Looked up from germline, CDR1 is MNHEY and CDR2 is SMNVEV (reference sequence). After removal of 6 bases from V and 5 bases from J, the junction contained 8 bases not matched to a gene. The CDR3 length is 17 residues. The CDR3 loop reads CASREGLAGALTGELFF. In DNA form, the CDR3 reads TGTGCCAGCAGGGAGGGACTAGCGGGAGCCCTGACCGGGGAGCTGTTTTTT.

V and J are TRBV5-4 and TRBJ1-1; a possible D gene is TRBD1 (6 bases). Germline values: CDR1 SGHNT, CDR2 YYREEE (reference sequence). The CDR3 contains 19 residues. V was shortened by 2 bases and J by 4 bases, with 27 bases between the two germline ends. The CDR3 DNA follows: TGTGCCAGCAGCTTACCGGGACAACAACCCCCTCGTCCAAGCACTGAAGCTTTCTTT. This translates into CASSLPGQQPPRPSTEAFF.

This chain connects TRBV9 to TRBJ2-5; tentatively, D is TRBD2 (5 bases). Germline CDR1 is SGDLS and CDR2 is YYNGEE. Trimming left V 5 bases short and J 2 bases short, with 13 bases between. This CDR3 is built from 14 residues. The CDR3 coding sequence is TGTGCCAGCAGTGTTAGTAGCGCGCAAGAGACCCAGTACTTC. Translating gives CASSVSSAQETQYF.

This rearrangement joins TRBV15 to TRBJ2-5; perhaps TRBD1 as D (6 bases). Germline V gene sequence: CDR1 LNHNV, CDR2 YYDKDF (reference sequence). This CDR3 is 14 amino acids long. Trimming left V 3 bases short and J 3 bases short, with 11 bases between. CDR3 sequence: CATSRGQSEETQYF. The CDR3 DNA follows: TGTGCCACCAGCAGGGGACAATCCGAAGAGACCCAGTACTTC.

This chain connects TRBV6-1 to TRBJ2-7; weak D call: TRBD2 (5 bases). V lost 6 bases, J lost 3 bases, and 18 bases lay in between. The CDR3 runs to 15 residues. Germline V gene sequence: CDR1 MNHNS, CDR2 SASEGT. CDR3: CASRVYKGLLYEQYF. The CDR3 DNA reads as TGTGCCAGCAGGGTATATAAAGGACTTCTCTACGAGCAGTACTTC.

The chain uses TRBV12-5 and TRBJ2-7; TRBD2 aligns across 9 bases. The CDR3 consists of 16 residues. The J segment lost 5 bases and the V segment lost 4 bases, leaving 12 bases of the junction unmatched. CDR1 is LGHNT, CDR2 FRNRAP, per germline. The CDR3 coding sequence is TGTGCTAGTGGTTACCCCTTCGGCGGGAGGGCCGACGAGCAGTACTTC. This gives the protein CASGYPFGGRADEQYF.

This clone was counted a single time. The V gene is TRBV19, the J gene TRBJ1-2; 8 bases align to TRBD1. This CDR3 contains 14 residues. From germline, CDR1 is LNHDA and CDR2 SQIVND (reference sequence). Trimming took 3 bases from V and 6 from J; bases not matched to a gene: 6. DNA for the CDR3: TGTGCCAGTAGTATGCTCGGACAGGGCCATGGCTACACCTTC. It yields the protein CASSMLGQGHGYTF.

The CDR3 spells CASSSYGGEQFF. The CDR3 nucleotides read TGTGCCAGCAGCTCCTACGGGGGTGAGCAGTTCTTC. The J gene is TRBJ2-1, the V gene TRBV11-3; maybe TRBD2 (6 bases). Trimming took 4 bases from V and 9 from J, leaving 10 bases between them. CDR1 and CDR2 (germline): SGHNT, YENEEA. This CDR3 contains 12 residues. Variable domain in full (rest from reference TRBV11-3 and TRBJ2-1): EAGVVQSPRYKIIEKKQPVAFWCNPISGHNTLYWYLQNLGQGPELLIRYENEEAVDDSQLPKDRFSAERLKGVDSTLKIQPAELGDSAVYLCASSSYGGEQFFGPGTRLTVL.

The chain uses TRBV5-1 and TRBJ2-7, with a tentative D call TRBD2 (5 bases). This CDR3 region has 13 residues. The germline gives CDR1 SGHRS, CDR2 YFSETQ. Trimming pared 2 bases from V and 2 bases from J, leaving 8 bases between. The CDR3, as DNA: TGCGCCAGCAGCTTCCCCGGGACCTACGAGCAGTACTTC. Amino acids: CASSFPGTYEQYF.

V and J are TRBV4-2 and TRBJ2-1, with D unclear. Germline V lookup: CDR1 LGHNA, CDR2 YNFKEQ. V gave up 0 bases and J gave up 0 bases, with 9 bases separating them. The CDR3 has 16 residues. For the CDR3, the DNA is TGTGCCAGCAGCCAAGAAGGCGGAAGCTCCTACAATGAGCAGTTCTTC. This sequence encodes CASSQEGGSSYNEQFF.

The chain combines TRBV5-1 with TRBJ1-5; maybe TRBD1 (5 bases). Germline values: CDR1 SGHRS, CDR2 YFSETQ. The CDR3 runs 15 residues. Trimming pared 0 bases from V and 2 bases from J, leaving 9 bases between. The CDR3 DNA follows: TGCGCCAGCAGCTTGGCGGGGGATGGCAATCAGCCCCAGCATTTT. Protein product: CASSLAGDGNQPQHF.

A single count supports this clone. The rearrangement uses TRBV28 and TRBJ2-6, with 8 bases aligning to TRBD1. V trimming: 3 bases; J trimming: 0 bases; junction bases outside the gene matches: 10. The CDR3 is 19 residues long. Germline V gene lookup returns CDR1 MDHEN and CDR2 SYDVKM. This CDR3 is CASSFPLGTGSSGANVLTF. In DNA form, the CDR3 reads TGTGCCAGCAGTTTCCCACTGGGGACAGGTTCCTCTGGGGCCAACGTCCTGACTTTC. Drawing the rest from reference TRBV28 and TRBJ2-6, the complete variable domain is DVKVTQSSRYLVKRTGEKVFLECVQDMDHENMFWYRQDPGLGLRLIYFSYDVKMKEKGDIPEGYSVSREKKERFSLILESASTNQTSMYLCASSFPLGTGSSGANVLTFGAGSRLTVL.

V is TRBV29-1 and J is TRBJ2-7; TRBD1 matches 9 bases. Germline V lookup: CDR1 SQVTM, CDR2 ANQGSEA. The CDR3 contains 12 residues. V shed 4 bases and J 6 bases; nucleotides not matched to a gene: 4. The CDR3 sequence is CSVGQGEFEQYF. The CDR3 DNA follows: TGCAGCGTTGGACAGGGGGAATTCGAGCAGTACTTC.

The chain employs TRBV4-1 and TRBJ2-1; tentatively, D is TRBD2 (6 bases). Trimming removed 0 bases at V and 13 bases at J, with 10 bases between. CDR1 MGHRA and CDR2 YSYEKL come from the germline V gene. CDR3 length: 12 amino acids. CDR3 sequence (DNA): TGCGCCAGCAGCCAAGAGGGTAGCGGACAGTTCTTC. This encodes CASSQEGSGQFF.

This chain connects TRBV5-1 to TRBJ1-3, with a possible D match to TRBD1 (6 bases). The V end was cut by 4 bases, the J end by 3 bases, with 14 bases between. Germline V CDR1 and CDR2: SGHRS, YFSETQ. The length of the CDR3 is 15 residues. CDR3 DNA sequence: TGCGCCAGCAGCCCAGGGGAAGGAGGTGGAAACACCATATATTTT. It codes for CASSPGEGGGNTIYF. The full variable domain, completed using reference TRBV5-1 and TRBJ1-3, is KAGVTQTPRYLIKTRGQQVTLSCSPISGHRSVSWYQQTPGQGLQFLFEYFSETQRNKGNFPGRFSGRQFSNSRSEMNVSTLELGDSALYLCASSPGEGGGNTIYFGEGSWLTVV.